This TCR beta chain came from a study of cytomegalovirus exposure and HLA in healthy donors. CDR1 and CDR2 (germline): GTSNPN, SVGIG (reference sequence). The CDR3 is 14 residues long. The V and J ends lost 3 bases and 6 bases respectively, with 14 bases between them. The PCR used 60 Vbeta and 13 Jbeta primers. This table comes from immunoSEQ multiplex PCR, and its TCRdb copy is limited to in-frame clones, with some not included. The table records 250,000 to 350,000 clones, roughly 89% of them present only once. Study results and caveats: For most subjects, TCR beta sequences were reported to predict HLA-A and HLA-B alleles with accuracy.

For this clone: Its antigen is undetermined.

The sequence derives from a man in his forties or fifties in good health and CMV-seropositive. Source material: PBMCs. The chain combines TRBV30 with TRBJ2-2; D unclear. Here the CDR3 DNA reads TGTGCCTGGAGCCCGACACGGAAGGCCGGGGAGCTGTTTTTT. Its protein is CAWSPTRKAGELFF.